Included here is one T cell receptor (beta chain) sequence, with context. Germline values: CDR1 MDHEN, CDR2 SYDVKM. The CDR3 totals 16 residues. J was trimmed by 3 bases and V by 2 bases; bases with no gene match: 10. Recruitment covered fewer than 25 US areas and drew participants whose ages spanned about 18 to 95 years. Researchers sorted participants into cohorts using their self-reported clinical history. The record originates from a study of blood T cell repertoires in COVID-19. Overall study: Donors in the United States, Italy and Spain gave samples during acute or convalescent COVID-19.

Under the authors' procedure: Scientists estimated how many nucleated cells there were by amplifying reference gene primers. This table comes from immunoSEQ multiplex PCR, and its TCRdb copy is limited to in-frame clones, with some not included. V and J calls and clone size are given by that table; D and trimming were obtained from the DNA. The table shows about 270,000 clones, with approximately 90% occurring only once. Sequencing was performed on PBMCs or T cells enriched from blood (not recorded which). The TCR originated in a woman aged 40 to 50 with acute COVID-19. The V and J genes are TRBV28 and TRBJ2-7, with 7 bases that match TRBD1. CDR3 bases: TGTGCCAGCAGTTTAGGGGACAGCGGTGGGGTCTACGAGCAGTACTTC. Protein: CASSLGDSGGVYEQYF.